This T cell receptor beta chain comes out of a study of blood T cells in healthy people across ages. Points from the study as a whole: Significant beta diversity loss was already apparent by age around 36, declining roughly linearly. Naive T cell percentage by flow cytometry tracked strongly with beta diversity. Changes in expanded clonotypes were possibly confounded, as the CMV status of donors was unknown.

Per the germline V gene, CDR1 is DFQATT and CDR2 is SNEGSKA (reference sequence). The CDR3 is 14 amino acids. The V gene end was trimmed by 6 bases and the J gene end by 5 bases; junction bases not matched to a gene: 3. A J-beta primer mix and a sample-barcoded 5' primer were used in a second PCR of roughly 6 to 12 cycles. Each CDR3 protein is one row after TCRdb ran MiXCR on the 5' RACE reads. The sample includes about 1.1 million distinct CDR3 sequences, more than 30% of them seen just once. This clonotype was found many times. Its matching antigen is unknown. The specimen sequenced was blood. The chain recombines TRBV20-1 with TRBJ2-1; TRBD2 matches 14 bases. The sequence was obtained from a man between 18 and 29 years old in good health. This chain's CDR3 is CSATGLAGDNEQFF. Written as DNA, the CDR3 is TGCAGTGCGACGGGACTAGCGGGGGACAATGAGCAGTTCTTC.